This T cell receptor beta chain was sequenced during a study of blood T cells in healthy people across ages. Study outcomes and limitations: Those diversity estimates obtained from one million T cells were thought to be underestimates.

For this clonotype: Its matching antigen is unknown.

Losses at the gene ends were 5 bases for V and 8 bases for J; bases not matched to a gene: 8. Germline V gene data show CDR1 as DFQATT and CDR2 as SNEGSKA (reference sequence). This CDR3 is 13 amino acids long. PCR was performed a second time for roughly 7 to 11 cycles using a sample-barcoded 5' primer and a J-beta primer mix. MiXCR, applied by TCRdb to the 5' RACE reads, yields one record per CDR3 protein. The data contain hundreds of thousands of distinct CDR3 sequences, roughly 32% of them singletons. V and J are TRBV20-1 and TRBJ1-2; 10 positions match TRBD1. This TCR derives from a woman aged 80 or over in good health. Sequenced sample: blood. CDR3 protein: CSAPTGGREGYTF. The CDR3, as DNA: TGCAGTGCTCCGACAGGGGGCCGAGAAGGCTACACCTTC.